This record covers a single T cell receptor beta chain. Its antigen remains undetermined. Base qualities are not at hand, and no much larger clone is one base apart. Deletion took 5 bases off V and 1 base off J, with a span of 14 bases between the germline ends. CDR1 and CDR2 are read off the germline V gene (reference sequence) as LNHDA and SQIVND. CDR3 length: 16 amino acids, cysteine to phenylalanine. Of the read, only the CDR3 DNA is kept; its 48 bases are in frame from base 1. The intended sense of this specimen's time point label: week 5, during vaccination. Every vaccine dose consisted of 300 ug of a 20-mer mutant IDH1 peptide in Montanide, administered subcutaneously together with topical imiquimod. Donors had newly diagnosed WHO grade 3 or 4 IDH1-mutant astrocytomas with loss of nuclear ATRX. The samples were drawn from NOA16, a multicentre, single-arm, open-label phase I trial in Germany that tested a mutant IDH1 peptide vaccine in humans for the first time. Genomic DNA for TCRB sequencing was extracted from EDTA blood using the DNeasy Blood and Tissue Kit.

The data derive from a study of a mutant IDH1 vaccine in newly diagnosed glioma (dated by TCRdb to the early 2020s). Some background on the complete study: Across visits V03 through V10, patients got a total of eight vaccinations, given in weeks 1, 3, 5, 7, 11, 15, 19 and 23. Vaccination was initiated 4-6 weeks after radiotherapy alone, or concurrently with temozolomide cycles in the chemotherapy-containing groups. Of the roughly 32 treated patients, approximately 62% were male and about 40% were female, and a mean age of approximately 40 years was recorded. Prior to enrollment, standard therapy consisting of radiotherapy alone, temozolomide alone, or radiochemotherapy with temozolomide had been administered to patients, with the combination being received by most patients. Six visits were used for peripheral blood collection: V03 (baseline), V05, V07, V10, V12 and V13. Longitudinal TCRB deep sequencing was performed for about 25 treated patients wherever samples were available for exploratory analyses. Broad study findings and their caveats: Changes in the top peripheral T cell clonotypes picked up by TCRB sequencing did not appear to be linked to pseudoprogression. It was noted by the authors that analyses of patient blood samples could not be reproduced owing to sample limitations. PBMC samples for TCRB deep sequencing were selected based on availability. Across multiple MHC alleles, vaccine-induced immune responses were seen in roughly 93% of patients.

Library creation used the immunoSEQ multiplex PCR assay. Rearranged TCR beta chain sequences were amplified using the hsTCRB Kit according to the manufacturer's protocol. TCRB libraries were sequenced on an Illumina MiSeq. As for the authors' bioinformatics: Demultiplexing, trimming and gene mapping were performed with the kit vendor's proprietary platform. The source is immuneACCESS, and TCRdb retained only in-frame sequences with V and J called. Part of the clones is not carried over; for the studies checked, unresolved V genes explain less than half of this, and the remainder is unexplained. V, J and clone size are those of that table, while D and trimming were read from the DNA. In all, the sample holds over 30,000 clones, and roughly 54% of those were seen once. The ten top clones hold approximately 11% of the sample.

This material consisted of PBMCs, taken from a glioma patient whose treatment included an IDH1 peptide vaccine. The sequence joins TRBV19 to TRBJ2-2; the D region possibly corresponds to TRBD2 (5 bases align). The origin of this receptor is a woman aged 18 to 35 with glioma. The CDR3 corresponds to CASSLRGQRNTGELFF. In nucleotides, the sequence is TGTGCCAGTAGTCTCCGCGGGCAGCGGAACACCGGGGAGCTGTTTTTT.